This TCR beta chain was sequenced for a study of post-analysis software for immune sequencing data. Study outcomes and limitations: In patients, about 5 TRBV segments were more frequent than in controls, with TRBV5-6, TRBV5-1 and TRBV20-1 among them. Significantly lower normalized Chao1 diversity was seen in multiple sclerosis patients than in controls.

The V and J ends lost 6 bases and 1 base respectively, with 19 bases between them. The CDR3 length is 15 residues. Germline V gene sequence: CDR1 DFQATT, CDR2 SNEGSKA (reference sequence). The authors incorporated unique molecular identifiers into the TCR beta cDNA libraries. Starting from roughly 1.1 to 9.2 million T cells, the study yielded a few hundred thousand cDNA molecules. TCRdb re-called the PCR reads through MiXCR, storing one row per CDR3 protein. This table holds about 400,000 distinct CDR3 sequences, less than 40% found once. As regards this clonotype: The antigen remains unidentified. This may stem from a read error, because a much larger clone lies one nucleotide away.

This chain connects TRBV20-1 to TRBJ2-7, with a tentative D call TRBD2 (5 bases). The sample consisted of blood. This TCR came from a girl aged 5-17 years with multiple sclerosis. For the CDR3, the DNA is TGCAGTGCCTCTAAGGAGCGGAGGTCTTCCTACGAGCAGTACTTC. Translated: CSASKERRSSYEQYF.